This T cell receptor (beta chain) was sequenced for a study of blood T cell repertoires in COVID-19. As for the study in general: The study drew acute and convalescent COVID-19 samples from the United States, Italy and Spain. Nucleic acid was either cDNA or gDNA, and it came from T cells, B-cell-depleted T cells, or PBMCs.

As originally analysed: Cell counts per sample came from amplifying reference gene primers. Sequenced by immunoSEQ multiplex PCR; TCRdb stores in-frame clones only, minus some. The V and J calls and clone size come from that table; D and trimming were worked out from the DNA. The top ten clones hold less than 20% of a sample with around 130,000 clones, approximately 90% of them seen once. The V gene's germline CDR1 is WSHSY and CDR2 SAAADI. This CDR3 is 16 amino acids long. V dropped 0 bases and J dropped 2; count of bases not matched to a gene: 6. The sample comprised peripheral blood. The chain recombines TRBV10-2 with TRBJ2-5, with 7 positions matching TRBD1. The receptor comes from a man aged 50 to 60 with active or convalescent COVID-19. The CDR3 spells CASSESRGDRQETQYF. DNA of the CDR3: TGCGCCAGCAGTGAGTCGAGAGGGGACAGACAAGAGACCCAGTACTTC.